This T cell receptor beta chain derives from a study of shared clonotypes between healthy human individuals. There are 17 residues in the CDR3. Trimming shortened V by 3 bases and J by 7 bases, and 23 bases separated the two germline ends. CDR1 and CDR2 (germline): SGHKS, YYEKEE (reference sequence). Profiling relied on immunoSEQ multiplex PCR, and the TCRdb table lists in-frame clones only, not all of them. The sample lists 1,400,000 or so clones, approximately 98.5% occurring once. Sequencing was performed on naive CD4+ T cells sorted from blood. Subset: CD45RA+ positively selected. This rearrangement joins TRBV5-5 to TRBJ1-5, with D maybe TRBD1 (6 bases). The TCR sequence derives from a man aged 30-40 years in good health. The CDR3 DNA reads as TGTGCCAGCAGCTCGGACGCCGGGACACATAACGGGCAGCCCCAGCATTTT. The encoded protein is CASSSDAGTHNGQPQHF.